These T cell receptor beta chains were read from a single sample in a study of beta chain features in type 1 diabetes. Assay used: immunoSEQ multiplex PCR; TCRdb lists only in-frame clones, some missing. The repertoire consists of over 150,000 clones, with approximately 7.8% occurring once and the leading ten covering approximately 0.87%. The sample comprised central memory CD4+ T cells from blood. The receptors originated from a woman in her forties with type 1 diabetes. Each CDR3 is given with its conserved first and last residue. The D gene is left open where the match is weak. Size is omitted from some rows. Given values are once, few, many or a class for expanded clones.

v_gene	abundance	d_gene	j_gene	CDR3nt	CDR3aa
TRBV29-1	few	NA	TRBJ1-2	TGCAGCGTTGCAACCGGGAGCTCTAACTATGGCTACACCTTC	CSVATGSSNYGYTF
TRBV5-4	NA	TRBD2	TRBJ2-5	TGTGCCAGCAGCTTGGAGGGGAGGGTGTACCAAGAGACCCAGTACTTC	CASSLEGRVYQETQYF
TRBV18	few	TRBD1	TRBJ1-2	TGTGCCAGCTCACCGGACAGGGTCGCGGTTAAGTATGGCTACACCTTC	CASSPDRVAVKYGYTF
TRBV29-1	many	TRBD2	TRBJ2-3	TGCAGCGTTCGGACTAGCGGGGCCGCAGATACGCAGTATTTT	CSVRTSGAADTQYF
TRBV6-1	NA	NA	TRBJ2-1	TGTGCCAGCAGTGAGCTAGGAGGCTCCTACAATGAGCAGTTCTTC	CASSELGGSYNEQFF
TRBV6-5	few	TRBD2	TRBJ2-7	TGTGCCAGCAGGCCTGTTGGTAGCGGGGCCTACGAGCAGTACTTC	CASRPVGSGAYEQYF
TRBV4-2	many	TRBD1	TRBJ2-5	TGTGCCAGCAGCCCGCGACAGGGGGGAGAGACCCAGTACTTC	CASSPRQGGETQYF
TRBV7-2	few	NA	TRBJ2-7	TGTGCCAGCAGCTCCTCAGGCTACGAGCAGTACTTC	CASSSSGYEQYF
TRBV9	NA	TRBD2	TRBJ2-1	TGTGCCAGCAGCGCCACTAGCGGGAACTCCTACAATGAGCAGTTCTTC	CASSATSGNSYNEQFF
TRBV11-2	NA	NA	TRBJ2-5	TGTGCCAGCAGCTTAGTGGGAGGGGGTGAAGAGACCCAGTACTTC	CASSLVGGGEETQYF
TRBV5-1	NA	TRBD2	TRBJ2-7	TGCGCCAGCAGCTTGGTGACCGCGCGGGAGGGTTACGAGCAGTACTTC	CASSLVTAREGYEQYF
TRBV5-1	NA	TRBD2	TRBJ2-1	TGCGCCAGCAGCGGACTAGCGGGAGAGGGTGAGCAGTTCTTC	CASSGLAGEGEQFF
TRBV20-1	NA	NA	TRBJ2-1	TGCAGCGGGAGAGCAACTGAGCAGTTCTTC	CSGRATEQFF
TRBV7-2	few	TRBD2	TRBJ2-1	TGTGCCAGCAGCTTAGGGGGACTAGTTTTTGGTGAGCAGTTCTTC	CASSLGGLVFGEQFF
TRBV30	NA	TRBD2	TRBJ2-1	TGTGCCTGGACTAGCGGGAGAATCAATGAGCAGTTCTTC	CAWTSGRINEQFF
TRBV4-2	many	NA	TRBJ1-6	TGTGCCAGCAGCCAAGAACGGTCCCGGTCACCCCTCCACTTT	CASSQERSRSPLHF
TRBV27	few	TRBD1	TRBJ2-6	TGTGCCAGCAGTTTCGGACAGGGAGCGCGCTCTGGGGCCAACGTCCTGACTTTC	CASSFGQGARSGANVLTF
TRBV12-5	NA	TRBD2	TRBJ2-3	TGTGCTAGTGGTTTAGCGGGAGAACCAGATACGCAGTATTTT	CASGLAGEPDTQYF
TRBV27	NA	TRBD1	TRBJ2-1	TGTGCCAGCAGTTTATTCGCGACCACAGGGGTACACAATGAGCAGTTCTTC	CASSLFATTGVHNEQFF
TRBV18	NA	NA	TRBJ2-2	TGTGCCAGCTCACCAGCGGAGAACACCGGGGAGCTGTTTTTT	CASSPAENTGELFF
TRBV6-6	many	TRBD1	TRBJ1-5	TGTGCCAGCAGCCCTCCAGGGGGCGGCAATCAGCCCCAGCATTTT	CASSPPGGGNQPQHF
TRBV28	few	NA	TRBJ2-3	TGTGCCAGCAGTTTCCCCCACACAGATACGCAGTATTTT	CASSFPHTDTQYF
TRBV29-1	few	TRBD2	TRBJ2-1	TGCAGCGTTGTGGGGGTTAGCGGGAGGGCTCGGGGATATGAGCAGTTCTTC	CSVVGVSGRARGYEQFF
TRBV11-2	few	TRBD2	TRBJ2-7	TGTGCCAGCAGCTTGGGACTAGCCAACGAGCAGTACTTC	CASSLGLANEQYF
TRBV25-1	NA	NA	TRBJ1-1	TGTGCCAGCAGTGAATTAGTAACAGTAAAAGCTTTCTTT	CASSELVTVKAFF
TRBV5-1	few	NA	TRBJ2-1	TGCGCCAGCAGGGCTAGTAACAATGAGCAGTTCTTC	CASRASNNEQFF
TRBV29-1	NA	NA	TRBJ1-1	TGCAGCGTTGCGACAGAGCAAAGGAACACTGAAGCTTTCTTT	CSVATEQRNTEAFF
TRBV19	NA	NA	TRBJ2-7	TGTGCCACTCGGGACAACCTCTACGTTGAGCAGTACTTC	CATRDNLYVEQYF
TRBV5-1	NA	TRBD1	TRBJ1-2	TGCGCCAGCGGACAGGGCGAGGGCGGCTACACCTTC	CASGQGEGGYTF
TRBV2	NA	NA	TRBJ2-2	TGTGCCAGCAGTTCGGGATTAAACACCGGGGAGCTGTTTTTT	CASSSGLNTGELFF
TRBV11-3	few	NA	TRBJ2-3	TGTGCCAGCAGCTCGACAGAGACAGCGCAGTATTTT	CASSSTETAQYF
TRBV30	few	TRBD1	TRBJ1-1	TGTGCCTGGAGAACGACAGGGGTCCAGCCGTCGAACACTGAAGCTTTCTTT	CAWRTTGVQPSNTEAFF
TRBV28	many	NA	TRBJ2-2	TGTGCCAGCAGTTCCCTAGACGCCCCGTTTTTT	CASSSLDAPFF
TRBV5-1	NA	NA	TRBJ2-5	TGCGCCAGCAGCCGGACACAAGAGACCCAGTACTTC	CASSRTQETQYF
TRBV7-3	few	TRBD1	TRBJ2-7	TGTGCCAGCAGCTCGTTGACAGGGGTGTCCTACGAGCAGTACTTC	CASSSLTGVSYEQYF
TRBV15	few	NA	TRBJ1-5	TGTGCCACCAGCGTGGACTGGGGCAATCAGCCCCAGCATTTT	CATSVDWGNQPQHF
TRBV2	few	NA	TRBJ1-5	TGTGCCAGCAGTGAGGAGCGGGATCAGCCCCAGCATTTT	CASSEERDQPQHF
TRBV30	NA	NA	TRBJ1-2	TGTGCCTGGAGGGCCGCAGGGCTAAGGGATCATGGCTACACCTTC	CAWRAAGLRDHGYTF
TRBV7-3	few	NA	TRBJ2-4	TGTGCCAGCAGCCCCCAACAGGGAAACATTCAGTACTTC	CASSPQQGNIQYF
TRBV4-3	many	NA	TRBJ1-2	TGCGCCAGCAGCCCCGGACACGAAGGTGGCTACACCTTC	CASSPGHEGGYTF
TRBV5-1	few	NA	TRBJ2-1	TGCGCCAGCAGCTCGGATTTGACAGGACACTACAATGAGCAGTTCTTC	CASSSDLTGHYNEQFF
TRBV7-2	NA	TRBD1	TRBJ1-2	TGTGCCAGCAGCGCCGGACAGGGTGTGCGGGGCTACACCTTC	CASSAGQGVRGYTF
TRBV5-1	NA	TRBD1	TRBJ1-1	TGCGCCAGCAGCTCACGTCCCGGGACAGGATTGAACACTGAAGCTTTCTTT	CASSSRPGTGLNTEAFF
TRBV4-2	few	NA	TRBJ1-1	TGTGCCAGCAGCCAAGAGGGAGAGAACACTGAAGCTTTCTTT	CASSQEGENTEAFF
TRBV20-1	NA	NA	TRBJ2-5	TGCAGTGCTACAGGGAGGGAGACCCAGTACTTC	CSATGRETQYF
TRBV5-1	NA	NA	TRBJ2-1	TGCGCCAGCAGCTTGGGGACGATAGGGGTTGAGCAGTTCTTC	CASSLGTIGVEQFF
TRBV11-2	few	NA	TRBJ2-1	TGTGCCAGCAGCTTAGGGCGGACTTCCTACAATGAGCAGTTCTTC	CASSLGRTSYNEQFF
TRBV29-1	few	TRBD2	TRBJ2-1	TGCAGCGCCATAGCGGGGCCCTCCTACAATGAGCAGTTCTTC	CSAIAGPSYNEQFF